These T cell receptor beta chains were read from a single sample in a study of blood T cell repertoires in COVID-19. Some clones are missing from TCRdb's copy, which holds only in-frame ones; the method was immunoSEQ multiplex PCR. The sample consists of around 170,000 clones, approximately 87% of them appearing once. Sequencing input: peripheral blood. The receptors derive from a woman aged 70 to 79 with acute or convalescent COVID-19. Both conserved end residues are part of each CDR3. Each record gives: D gene, V gene, clone size, J gene, CDR3 DNA, CDR3 protein. The D gene is left open where the match is weak. The size of a clone is reported for some rows only, either as once, few or many, or as a class for expanded clones.

d_gene: NA; v_gene: TRBV6-2/TRBV6-3; abundance: NA; j_gene: TRBJ1-6; CDR3nt: TGTGCCAGCAGTTACTCGAGGCGGCAGAAGAATTCACCCCTCCACTTT; CDR3aa: CASSYSRRQKNSPLHF
d_gene: NA; v_gene: TRBV27; abundance: few; j_gene: TRBJ1-1; CDR3nt: TGTGCCAGCAGTTTAACGTACCGGGGGAATCCTGAAGCTTTCTTT; CDR3aa: CASSLTYRGNPEAFF
d_gene: NA; v_gene: TRBV28; abundance: NA; j_gene: TRBJ2-1; CDR3nt: TGTGCCAGCAGAGCCATTAGCCAGCAGTTCTTC; CDR3aa: CASRAISQQFF
d_gene: NA; v_gene: TRBV21-1; abundance: NA; j_gene: TRBJ2-1; CDR3nt: TGTGCCAGCAGCAAAAAGGAGCGGCGAGTTCTCTACAATGAGCAGTTCTTC; CDR3aa: CASSKKERRVLYNEQFF
d_gene: TRBD2; v_gene: TRBV19; abundance: NA; j_gene: TRBJ2-2; CDR3nt: TGTGCCAGTAGTATAGTGGGAGGGAGTAACACCGGGGAGCTGTTTTTT; CDR3aa: CASSIVGGSNTGELFF
d_gene: TRBD2; v_gene: TRBV12-3/TRBV12-4; abundance: NA; j_gene: TRBJ2-7; CDR3nt: TGTGCCAGCAGTTCTAGCGGGGTCGAGCAGTACTTC; CDR3aa: CASSSSGVEQYF
d_gene: NA; v_gene: TRBV21-1; abundance: NA; j_gene: TRBJ2-5; CDR3nt: TGTGCCAGCAGCCCGATCTCAAGGACTCATCAAGAGGGAGAGACCCAGTACTTC; CDR3aa: CASSPISRTHQEGETQYF
d_gene: NA; v_gene: TRBV9; abundance: NA; j_gene: TRBJ2-1; CDR3nt: TGTGCCAGCAGCGTAGATCAGGGGTATTGGCAGTTCTTC; CDR3aa: CASSVDQGYWQFF
d_gene: TRBD1; v_gene: TRBV5-1; abundance: NA; j_gene: TRBJ2-7; CDR3nt: TGCGCCAGCAGCTTAGACAGGGAGACATACGAGCAGTACTTC; CDR3aa: CASSLDRETYEQYF
d_gene: NA; v_gene: TRBV7-9; abundance: NA; j_gene: TRBJ1-6; CDR3nt: TGTGCCAGCAGCCGCGGGACCGCAGACAATTCACCCCTCCACTTT; CDR3aa: CASSRGTADNSPLHF
d_gene: NA; v_gene: TRBV4-2; abundance: NA; j_gene: TRBJ2-7; CDR3nt: TGTGCCAGCAGCCACGGGACACATAGCTCCTACGAGCAGTACTTC; CDR3aa: CASSHGTHSSYEQYF
d_gene: TRBD1; v_gene: TRBV14; abundance: NA; j_gene: TRBJ2-3; CDR3nt: TGTGCCAGCAACTGGGCGCCGGGACAGGGGATGAGGGCCTTGAAAACAGATACGCAGTATTTT; CDR3aa: CASNWAPGQGMRALKTDTQYF
d_gene: NA; v_gene: TRBV19; abundance: NA; j_gene: TRBJ1-1; CDR3nt: TGTGCCAGTAGTCTACAGGGATCGAACACTGAAGCTTTCTTT; CDR3aa: CASSLQGSNTEAFF
d_gene: TRBD1; v_gene: TRBV6-5; abundance: NA; j_gene: TRBJ1-5; CDR3nt: TGTGCCAGCATGCCCGGGACAGGTAATCAGCCCCAGCATTTT; CDR3aa: CASMPGTGNQPQHF
d_gene: TRBD1; v_gene: TRBV13; abundance: NA; j_gene: TRBJ1-6; CDR3nt: TGTGCCAGCAGCCCGGACAGGGAATACCGTTCACCCCTCCACTTT; CDR3aa: CASSPDREYRSPLHF
d_gene: TRBD1; v_gene: TRBV12-5; abundance: NA; j_gene: TRBJ1-2; CDR3nt: TGTGCTAGTGGTTTGGGACAGGGGGCAAATGGCTACACCTTC; CDR3aa: CASGLGQGANGYTF
d_gene: NA; v_gene: TRBV7-9; abundance: NA; j_gene: TRBJ1-6; CDR3nt: TGTGCCAGCAGCTTCTCAGTACAAAATAATTCACCCCTCCACTTT; CDR3aa: CASSFSVQNNSPLHF
d_gene: TRBD2; v_gene: TRBV6-6; abundance: NA; j_gene: TRBJ2-3; CDR3nt: TGTGCCAGCAGTCAGGGACTAGCGGGAGGGAGACTAGATACGCAGTATTTT; CDR3aa: CASSQGLAGGRLDTQYF
d_gene: TRBD1; v_gene: TRBV6-5; abundance: NA; j_gene: TRBJ1-2; CDR3nt: TGTGCCAGCAGTCCGGGACAGCTCGTCTATGGCTACACCTTC; CDR3aa: CASSPGQLVYGYTF
d_gene: NA; v_gene: TRBV7-2; abundance: NA; j_gene: TRBJ2-5; CDR3nt: TGTGCCAGCAGCTTAAACGGAGGGCGAGAGACCCAGTACTTC; CDR3aa: CASSLNGGRETQYF
d_gene: TRBD1; v_gene: TRBV9; abundance: many; j_gene: TRBJ2-2; CDR3nt: TGTGCCAGCAGCGCGGGAGGGACAGGGGGCCTGGAGCTGTTTTTT; CDR3aa: CASSAGGTGGLELFF
d_gene: TRBD2; v_gene: TRBV28; abundance: NA; j_gene: TRBJ2-5; CDR3nt: TGTGCCAGCAGTTCGGCGGGAGGGGAAAAGACCCAGTACTTC; CDR3aa: CASSSAGGEKTQYF
d_gene: NA; v_gene: TRBV28; abundance: NA; j_gene: TRBJ2-7; CDR3nt: TGTGCCAGCAGCGAGAGGGAGCAGTACTTC; CDR3aa: CASSEREQYF
d_gene: NA; v_gene: TRBV27; abundance: NA; j_gene: TRBJ2-3; CDR3nt: TGTGCCAGCAGTTTATCGCGGTCGACTCTTGGCACAGATACGCAGTATTTT; CDR3aa: CASSLSRSTLGTDTQYF
d_gene: NA; v_gene: TRBV6-5; abundance: NA; j_gene: TRBJ1-4; CDR3nt: TGTGCCAGCAGTATAGACTGGAATGAAAAACTGTTTTTT; CDR3aa: CASSIDWNEKLFF
d_gene: TRBD2; v_gene: TRBV3-1/TRBV3-2; abundance: NA; j_gene: TRBJ2-5; CDR3nt: TGTGCCAGCAGCCAAGAGGGTCTTCGGGAGGGACGCGAGACCCAGTACTTC; CDR3aa: CASSQEGLREGRETQYF
d_gene: TRBD1; v_gene: TRBV6-5; abundance: once; j_gene: TRBJ1-4; CDR3nt: TGTGCCAGCAGTTACTCGCCAGGGGGAGGAGAAAAACTGTTTTTT; CDR3aa: CASSYSPGGGEKLFF
d_gene: TRBD2; v_gene: TRBV27; abundance: NA; j_gene: TRBJ2-3; CDR3nt: TGTGCCAGCAGTTTCGGACTAGCCCTTGTGGATACGCAGTATTTT; CDR3aa: CASSFGLALVDTQYF
d_gene: TRBD2; v_gene: TRBV10-3; abundance: NA; j_gene: TRBJ2-2; CDR3nt: TGTGCCATCAGCCAAGGACTAGCGGGCGGGCTGTTTTTT; CDR3aa: CAISQGLAGGLFF
d_gene: TRBD1; v_gene: TRBV6-5; abundance: NA; j_gene: TRBJ2-3; CDR3nt: TGTGCCAGCAGGACAGGGGGCGAAGGTACGCAGTATTTT; CDR3aa: CASRTGGEGTQYF
d_gene: NA; v_gene: TRBV4-2; abundance: NA; j_gene: TRBJ1-5; CDR3nt: TGTGCCAGCAGCCAAGACCCGGGGATGAGCAATCAGCCCCAGCATTTT; CDR3aa: CASSQDPGMSNQPQHF
d_gene: TRBD1; v_gene: TRBV6-4; abundance: once; j_gene: TRBJ1-3; CDR3nt: TGTGCCAGCAGTGAGGGACAGGGCACCACCATATATTTT; CDR3aa: CASSEGQGTTIYF
d_gene: NA; v_gene: TRBV2; abundance: NA; j_gene: TRBJ2-1; CDR3nt: TGTGCCAGCAGTAGACAGGACAATGAGCAGTTCTTC; CDR3aa: CASSRQDNEQFF
d_gene: TRBD1; v_gene: TRBV19; abundance: NA; j_gene: TRBJ1-5; CDR3nt: TGTGCCAGCACCCGTGGGTTACAGGGGGCATTACAGCCCCAGCATTTT; CDR3aa: CASTRGLQGALQPQHF
d_gene: NA; v_gene: TRBV7-2; abundance: once; j_gene: TRBJ2-7; CDR3nt: TGTGCCAGCAGCTCTCAGGGTTCCTACGAGCAGTACTTC; CDR3aa: CASSSQGSYEQYF
d_gene: TRBD1; v_gene: TRBV3-1/TRBV3-2; abundance: NA; j_gene: TRBJ2-1; CDR3nt: TGTGCCAGCAGCCAAGGAGGGGGCCGATCCTACAATGAGCAGTTCTTC; CDR3aa: CASSQGGGRSYNEQFF
d_gene: NA; v_gene: TRBV29-1; abundance: NA; j_gene: TRBJ2-1; CDR3nt: TGCAGCGTTGGCTCCAGGGCCGTGTACAATGAGCAGTTCTTC; CDR3aa: CSVGSRAVYNEQFF
d_gene: TRBD1; v_gene: TRBV3-1/TRBV3-2; abundance: NA; j_gene: TRBJ1-6; CDR3nt: TGTGCCAGCAGCCAAGATCTGAGACAGGGGGTTCCCCCCCTCCACTTT; CDR3aa: CASSQDLRQGVPPLHF